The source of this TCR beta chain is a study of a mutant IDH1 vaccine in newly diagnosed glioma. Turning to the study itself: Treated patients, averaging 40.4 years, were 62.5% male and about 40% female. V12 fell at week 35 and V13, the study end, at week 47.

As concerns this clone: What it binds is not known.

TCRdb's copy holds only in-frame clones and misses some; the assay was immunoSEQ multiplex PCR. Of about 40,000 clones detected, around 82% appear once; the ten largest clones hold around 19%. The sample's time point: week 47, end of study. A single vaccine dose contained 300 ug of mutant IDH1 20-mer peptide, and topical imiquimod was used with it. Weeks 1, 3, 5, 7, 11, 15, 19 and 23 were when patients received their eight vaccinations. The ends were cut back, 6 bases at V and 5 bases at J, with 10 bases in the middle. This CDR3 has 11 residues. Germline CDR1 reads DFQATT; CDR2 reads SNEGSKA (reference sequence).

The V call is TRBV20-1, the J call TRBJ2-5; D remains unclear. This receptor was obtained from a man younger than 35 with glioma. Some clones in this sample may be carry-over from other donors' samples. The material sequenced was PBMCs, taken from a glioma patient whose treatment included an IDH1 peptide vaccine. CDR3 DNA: TGCAGTGCCCATTTTGGGGAGACCCAGTACTTC. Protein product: CSAHFGETQYF.